The clone carrying this TCR beta chain was observed a few times. The data are from a study of blood T cell repertoires in COVID-19. About the research overall: Whether acute or convalescent, the COVID-19 samples came from the United States, Italy and Spain. T cells, B-cell-depleted T cells, or PBMCs provided the cDNA or gDNA that served as material.

Original methodology: Estimated nucleated cell counts came from reference gene primer amplification. TCRdb's table, derived via immunoSEQ multiplex PCR, lists solely in-frame clones and lacks some. V, J and clone size are taken as reported in that table, and D and trimming were inferred from the DNA itself. The sample comprises around 280,000 clones, roughly 87% of which are singletons, and 2% to 2.5% rests with the top ten. The source is a woman aged 50 to 65 who had recovered from COVID-19. Material: peripheral blood.

This CDR3 reads CASSRRTGHTEAFF. CDR3 DNA sequence: TGTGCCAGCAGCCGTAGGACAGGGCACACTGAAGCTTTCTTT. The J gene is TRBJ1-1, the V gene TRBV7-3; 8 bases align to TRBD1. Germline CDR1 SGHTA, CDR2 FQGTGA. J gave up 3 bases and V 5 bases, and 5 bases lay outside the gene matches. The CDR3 is made up of 14 amino acids. The full variable domain, in which reference TRBV7-3 and TRBJ1-1 provide the parts outside the CDR3, is GAGVSQTPSNKVTEKGKYVELRCDPISGHTALYWYRQSLGQGPEFLIYFQGTGAADDSGLPNDRFFAVRPEGSVSTLKIQRTERGDSAVYLCASSRRTGHTEAFFGQGTRLTVV.